This is a list of T cell receptor beta chains from one sample in a study of T cell responses to AZD1222 COVID-19 vaccine. Method: immunoSEQ multiplex PCR; TCRdb's copy keeps in-frame clones and lacks some. Altogether 160,000 or so clones are present, 75% to 90% being singletons, with the ten largest covering roughly 7%. This specimen was peripheral blood, taken after recovery from COVID-19. The receptor source for this set is an adult who had recovered from COVID-19. Both conserved end residues are part of each CDR3. A D gene is named only where the DNA matches it firmly. Some rows have no size entry. The others give once, few or many, or a class for an expanded clone.

size | J | V | D | DNA | CDR3
. | TRBJ2-7 | TRBV25-1 | TRBD2 | TGTGCCAGCAGTATAAGCGGGGAGTACGAGCAGTACTTC | CASSISGEYEQYF
. | TRBJ1-6 | TRBV5-4 | . | TGTGCCAGCAGCTTTGGCAGCTCCTATAATTCACCCCTCCACTTT | CASSFGSSYNSPLHF
. | TRBJ2-1 | TRBV5-1 | . | TGCGCCAGCAGCAGATACCCCCGGGGGAATGGGGAGGATGAGCAGTTCTTC | CASSRYPRGNGEDEQFF
. | TRBJ1-4 | TRBV28 | . | TGTGCCAGCAGTTTTCCGCGACAGTTCCAGGGTGAAAAACTGTTTTTT | CASSFPRQFQGEKLFF
. | TRBJ1-2 | TRBV25-1 | . | TGTGCCAGCAGCTTAACAGGGACTAGAGGAAACACCTTC | CASSLTGTRGNTF
. | TRBJ2-3 | TRBV2 | TRBD2 | TGTGCCAGCTCCTTTAGCGGGAGGACAGATACGCAGTATTTT | CASSFSGRTDTQYF
. | TRBJ1-3 | TRBV10-3 | . | TGTGCCATCTCTCAACGGGACTCTGGAAACACCATATATTTT | CAISQRDSGNTIYF
. | TRBJ1-1 | TRBV7-4 | TRBD1 | TGTGCCAGCAGCGCCCGGGACAGCCGGGGTGCTTTCTTT | CASSARDSRGAFF
. | TRBJ1-5 | TRBV2 | TRBD1 | TGTGCCAGCAGTCCAGGACAGGGGGCTGATGGGCAGCCCCAGCATTTT | CASSPGQGADGQPQHF
. | TRBJ2-7 | TRBV5-4 | . | TGTGCCAGCAGCTTGGGAGGGAGCTCCTACGAGCAGTACTTC | CASSLGGSSYEQYF
. | TRBJ1-4 | TRBV28 | . | TGTGCCAGCAGTTTACGGGCCAGGGCGGATGAAAAACTGTTTTTT | CASSLRARADEKLFF
. | TRBJ1-3 | TRBV7-2 | . | TGTGCCAGCAGCTCCCAGTCGGGGTCCTCTGGAAACACCATATATTTT | CASSSQSGSSGNTIYF
. | TRBJ2-3 | TRBV4-3 | . | TGCGCCAGCAGCCAGGGGGGCGGGGGAAGCACAGATACGCAGTATTTT | CASSQGGGGSTDTQYF
few | TRBJ2-7 | TRBV5-4 | . | TGTGCCAGCAGCTTACGGGGGACCTACTACGAGCAGTACTTC | CASSLRGTYYEQYF